Listed below are T cell receptor beta chains from one sample, sequenced in a study of PD-L1 blockade in urothelial cancer. TCRdb's copy holds only in-frame clones and misses some; the assay was immunoSEQ multiplex PCR. The sample lists some 35,000 clones; around 34% were seen once. Sequencing was performed on tumor tissue, taken before atezolizumab (anti-PD-L1) treatment. The receptors here all came from a man aged 60 to 69 with urothelial cancer. Both conserved end residues are part of each CDR3. Each record gives: CDR3 DNA, CDR3 protein, D gene, J gene, clone size, V gene. D genes are given only for firm matches. Not all rows give a size; the values are once, few, many and, for expanded clones, a class.

TGCGCCAGCAGTGAGTCCGGCCCCTACGAGCAGTACTTC,CASSESGPYEQYF,-,TRBJ2-7,once,TRBV10-2
TGTGCCATCAGCACACAGGGGGAAATCGTCTCTGGAAACACCATATATTTT,CAISTQGEIVSGNTIYF,TRBD1,TRBJ1-3,-,TRBV6-8
TGCGCCAGCAGTGATCGGGGGGGCACCGGGGAGCTGTTTTTT,CASSDRGGTGELFF,TRBD2,TRBJ2-2,few,TRBV10-2
TGTGCCAGTAGTACCTATGGACAGGGGTATGGCTACACCTTC,CASSTYGQGYGYTF,TRBD1,TRBJ1-2,-,TRBV19
TGTGCCAGCAGTGACATAGCGGGGGGTAGGGATACGCAGTATTTT,CASSDIAGGRDTQYF,TRBD2,TRBJ2-3,few,TRBV6-8
TGTGCCAGCAGTTACCCGGACAGGTATGCCGGCTATGGCTACACCTTC,CASSYPDRYAGYGYTF,TRBD1,TRBJ1-2,many,TRBV6-8
TGTGCCAGCGCATACAAAGGAGGGGGAGTAATAGAACAGTACTTC,CASAYKGGGVIEQYF,-,TRBJ2-7,few,TRBV6-4
TGTGCCAGCAGTTACTCCGGCAATCGAGAGACCCAGTACTTC,CASSYSGNRETQYF,-,TRBJ2-5,-,TRBV6-8
TGTGCCAGCAGTTTCCCGACAGGGAATGGCTACACCTTC,CASSFPTGNGYTF,TRBD1,TRBJ1-2,many,TRBV28
TGTGCCAGCAAAACAGGGTTGAACACTGAAGCTTTCTTT,CASKTGLNTEAFF,-,TRBJ1-1,-,TRBV18
TGTGCCAGCAGCGCGCGGGACAGGGCGGAAAACACCATATATTTT,CASSARDRAENTIYF,TRBD1,TRBJ1-3,many,TRBV9
TGTGCCAGCAGGCGGTTCGGCAGTACGAACACCGGGGAGCTGTTTTTT,CASRRFGSTNTGELFF,-,TRBJ2-2,few,TRBV6-8
TGCGCCAGCAGCTTAGTAGACGGAAAGAGTGAGCAGTTCTTC,CASSLVDGKSEQFF,-,TRBJ2-1,-,TRBV5-1
TGTGCCAGCAGTTACCAGGGAAATGGCTACACCTTC,CASSYQGNGYTF,-,TRBJ1-2,-,TRBV6-8
TGTGCCACCAGTAAAGCCGGGACAAACTATGGCTACACCTTC,CATSKAGTNYGYTF,-,TRBJ1-2,-,TRBV6-8
TGTGCCAGCAGTTTGTCTAGGGACAGGGGGGCAGATACGCAGTATTTT,CASSLSRDRGADTQYF,TRBD1,TRBJ2-3,once,TRBV28
TGTGCCAGCAGCTGGACAGGAGATGGCTACACCTTC,CASSWTGDGYTF,TRBD1,TRBJ1-2,many,TRBV6-8
TGTGCCAGCAGTTTATGGGCGGAGTCGGCCAAAAACATTCAGTACTTC,CASSLWAESAKNIQYF,-,TRBJ2-4,-,TRBV9
TGTGCCAGCAGCTTAGGAGGGACAGGGGGCCATGAGACCCAGTACTTC,CASSLGGTGGHETQYF,TRBD1,TRBJ2-5,many,TRBV11-3
TGTGCCAGCAGCGAAGGACAGGCCTCCTACGAGCAGTACTTC,CASSEGQASYEQYF,TRBD1,TRBJ2-7,few,TRBV7-4
TGTGCCAGCAGTCCCCGCAGGGCTGAGAACACTGAAGCTTTCTTT,CASSPRRAENTEAFF,-,TRBJ1-1,-,TRBV6-8
TGTGCCATCCAGGGGGCGCCGGGGACTGAAGCTTTCTTT,CAIQGAPGTEAFF,TRBD1,TRBJ1-1,few,TRBV6-8
TGTGCCAGCAGTCCCGGGACTAGTCTCAAGGACGAGCAGTACTTC,CASSPGTSLKDEQYF,TRBD2,TRBJ2-7,few,TRBV28
TGTGCCAGCAGCACGGCTGGAAACACCATATATTTT,CASSTAGNTIYF,-,TRBJ1-3,-,TRBV25-1
TGTGCCAGCTCACCTCTCGGGGGGGAGCAAGAGACCCAGTACTTC,CASSPLGGEQETQYF,TRBD2,TRBJ2-5,few,TRBV18
TGCGCCACCCAAGGACTAGCGGGGAGCCCCACCGGGGAGCTGTTTTTT,CATQGLAGSPTGELFF,TRBD2,TRBJ2-2,-,TRBV5-1